This note documents a single T cell receptor (beta chain) sequence. This record belongs to a study of blood T cell repertoires in COVID-19. Study background: Acute-phase and convalescent COVID-19 samples originated in the United States, Italy and Spain. Sources were T cells, B-cell-depleted T cells, or PBMCs; the material itself was cDNA or gDNA.

In the study's own analysis: It was from reference gene primer amplification that nucleated cell counts were estimated. Sequencing was performed with immunoSEQ multiplex PCR; in TCRdb, only in-frame clones are kept and a portion is missing. V and J calls and clone size are those listed in that table; D and trimming were worked out from the DNA. The sample carries about 200,000 clones, 65% to 85% recorded once. This TCR derives from a woman in her fifties or sixties with acute or convalescent COVID-19. The specimen was peripheral blood.

This CDR3 reads CASREGISTDTQYF. The CDR3 DNA sequence: TGTGCCAGCAGGGAGGGGATTAGCACAGATACGCAGTATTTT. This chain joins TRBV6-5 and TRBJ2-3; the D gene is possibly TRBD2 (6 bases). V was trimmed by 6 bases and J by 0 bases, leaving 10 bases between them. This CDR3 has 14 amino acids. Germline-derived CDR1 and CDR2 are MNHEY and SVGAGI.